These 30 T cell receptor beta chains share one sample of origin, sequenced in a study of immune evolution from preneoplasia to lung adenocarcinoma. The table came from immunoSEQ multiplex PCR; TCRdb's copy has only in-frame clones and leaves some out. The sample lists approximately 2,700 clones; over 80% were seen once. What was sequenced was FFPE invasive lung adenocarcinoma tissue. The origin of the receptors is a person aged 55-80 years with invasive lung adenocarcinoma.

The chain links TRBV6-5 to TRBJ1-2; D is ambiguous. With 7 bases removed from V and 0 bases from J, the gap between germline ends came to 9 bases. CDR1 and CDR2 (germline): MNHEY, SVGAGI. CDR3 length: 13 amino acids. The CDR3 protein is CASTQVPNYGYTF. In DNA form, the CDR3 reads TGTGCCAGCACCCAGGTCCCTAACTATGGCTACACCTTC.

V is TRBV6-5 and J is TRBJ2-1; D may be TRBD2 (5 bases). Looked up from germline, CDR1 is MNHEY and CDR2 is SVGAGI. Between the trimmed V and J ends, which lost 7 bases and 6 bases, there was a span of 10 bases. CDR3 length: 12 residues. CDR3 region: CASKPAGNEQFF. For the CDR3, the DNA is TGTGCCAGCAAGCCGGCGGGCAATGAGCAGTTCTTC.

The rearrangement joins TRBV18 to TRBJ1-4; no clear D. V gave up 4 bases and J gave up 5 bases, with 14 bases separating them. CDR3 length: 15 amino acids. Germline CDR1 KGHSH, CDR2 LQKENI. The CDR3 nucleotides read TGTGCCAGCTCACAAGGACGTCAGACGAATGAAAAACTGTTTTTT. Its translation: CASSQGRQTNEKLFF.

V is TRBV30 and J is TRBJ1-2; D might be TRBD1 (6 bases). The CDR3 loop spans 13 amino acids. Germline assignment: CDR1 GTSNPN and CDR2 SVGIG (reference sequence). Trimming left V 2 bases short and J 8 bases short, with 15 bases between. This CDR3 is CAWSLQGGTGYTF. Here the CDR3 DNA reads TGTGCCTGGAGTCTACAGGGAGGGACCGGCTACACCTTC.

CDR3 nucleotides: TGTGCCAGCAGCTTATTCTCCTTAAGCTCCTACAATGAGCAGTTCTTC. Translated, it gives CASSLFSLSSYNEQFF. This sequence joins TRBV7-9 and TRBJ2-1; D uncertain. V was trimmed by 2 bases and J by 0 bases, leaving 11 bases between them. CDR1 and CDR2 from the germline V gene are SEHNR and FQNEAQ (reference sequence). This CDR3 region has 16 residues.

For this clone: Distinct nucleotide sequences in the sample also encode this CDR3. The V call is TRBV10-1, the J call TRBJ1-1; D not resolved. The CDR3 sequence is 14 residues long. Germline V gene sequence: CDR1 WNHNN, CDR2 SYGVQD (reference sequence). The V end lost 2 bases, the J end lost 7 bases, and 14 bases lay between the germline ends. This CDR3 reads CASSERDGVGEAFF. The CDR3 DNA is TGCGCCAGCAGTGAGAGGGATGGGGTCGGTGAAGCTTTCTTT.

The chain links TRBV4-1 to TRBJ2-2; D might be TRBD1 (5 bases). Germline loops: CDR1 MGHRA, CDR2 YSYEKL. V gave up 2 bases and J gave up 6 bases, with 10 bases separating them. The CDR3 is 14 residues long. The CDR3 coding sequence is TGCGCCAGCAGCCAATTCTCCAGGGCCGGGGAGCTGTTTTTT. Translation gives CASSQFSRAGELFF.

This chain connects TRBV28 to TRBJ1-1; 7 nucleotides align to TRBD1. Germline V lookup: CDR1 MDHEN, CDR2 SYDVKM. This CDR3 is 15 amino acids long. The trim removed 6 bases at V and 4 bases at J, leaving 11 bases unmatched. This CDR3 is CASRRDAGGGTEAFF. The CDR3 coding sequence is TGTGCCAGCAGAAGAGACGCAGGGGGAGGCACTGAAGCTTTCTTT.

This clone was recorded a few times. The CDR3 is CASSLGRVDFYGYTF. Written as DNA, the CDR3 is TGTGCCAGCAGCTTAGGAAGGGTCGACTTCTATGGCTACACCTTC. The rearrangement joins TRBV7-8 to TRBJ1-2; D call uncertain. CDR3 size: 15 residues. With 1 base removed from V and 4 bases from J, the gap between germline ends came to 13 bases. Germline lookup yields CDR1 SGHVS and CDR2 FQNEAQ.

The chain uses TRBV28 and TRBJ2-7; TRBD2 is a possible D gene (6 bases). The germline V gene has CDR1 MDHEN and CDR2 SYDVKM. There are 15 residues in the CDR3. Deletions cut 4 bases from V and 2 bases from J, with 15 bases between. The CDR3 here is CASSWTRDSPYEQYF. CDR3 coding DNA: TGTGCCAGCAGTTGGACCCGGGACTCGCCCTACGAGCAGTACTTC.

The V and J genes are TRBV7-9 and TRBJ2-5; D is possibly TRBD1 (5 bases). This CDR3 has 15 amino acids. The V gene's germline CDR1 is SEHNR and CDR2 FQNEAQ (reference sequence). V was cut by 5 bases and J by 0 bases, with 13 bases left in between. The CDR3 DNA follows: TGTGCCAGCAGCCCCGATAAGGGGAACCAAGAGACCCAGTACTTC. It is translated as CASSPDKGNQETQYF.

V gene TRBV28 combines with J gene TRBJ1-1, with 8 bases that match TRBD1. Germline CDR1 reads MDHEN; CDR2 reads SYDVKM. V lost 6 bases and J lost 11; bases outside the gene matches: 17. The length of the CDR3 is 15 residues. The CDR3 bases are TGTGCCAGCAGGCAACCGGGACAGGCGGATTTGGCGGCTTTCTTT. Its protein product is CASRQPGQADLAAFF.

This sequence joins TRBV30 and TRBJ1-1; no definite D call. Germline CDR1 and CDR2: GTSNPN and SVGIG (reference sequence). V dropped 5 bases and J dropped 0 bases, with 10 bases sitting between them. There are 13 residues in the CDR3. CDR3 DNA sequence: TGTGCCTGGGGGCCTTTGATGAACACTGAAGCTTTCTTT. Amino acid sequence: CAWGPLMNTEAFF.

This chain uses TRBV7-3 with TRBJ2-2, with D perhaps assigned TRBD1 or TRBD2 (5 bases each). The CDR3 covers 16 residues. V was cut by 2 bases and J by 4 bases, with 14 bases left in between. CDR1 is SGHTA and CDR2 is FQGTGA in the germline V gene. CDR3 region: CASSLGALRGTGELFF. The CDR3 region has the DNA TGTGCCAGCAGCTTAGGAGCCCTGAGGGGCACCGGGGAGCTGTTTTTT.

V is TRBV28 and J is TRBJ2-1; D uncertain. Trimming removed 4 bases at V and 9 bases at J, with 19 bases between. In germline, CDR1 is MDHEN, CDR2 SYDVKM. The CDR3 loop spans 15 amino acids. This CDR3 reads CASSSLWARWREQFF. CDR3 sequence (DNA): TGTGCCAGCAGTTCCCTCTGGGCCCGGTGGCGTGAGCAGTTCTTC.

This clone was found a few times. The CDR3 region is CASSFRRGPYNEQFF. CDR3 sequence (DNA): TGTGCCAGCTCATTCAGGCGGGGTCCCTACAATGAGCAGTTCTTC. The chain combines TRBV6-5 with TRBJ2-1; maybe TRBD2 (6 bases). CDR1 MNHEY and CDR2 SVGAGI come from the germline V gene. The germline V and J ends were trimmed by 8 bases and 2 bases, with 16 bases remaining between them. This CDR3 comprises 15 residues.

The rearrangement joins TRBV25-1 to TRBJ1-5; D not resolved. This CDR3 comprises 15 residues. The germline CDR1 and CDR2 sequences are MGHDK and SYGVNS. V lost 3 bases and J 2 bases, leaving 11 bases between the germline ends. CDR3: CASSDFGEGNQPQHF. CDR3 DNA: TGTGCCAGCAGTGACTTTGGAGAGGGCAATCAGCCCCAGCATTTT.

V usage is TRBV18 and J usage is TRBJ2-2; D is uncertain. The CDR3 consists of 14 residues. CDR1 and CDR2 (germline): KGHSH, LQKENI. Trimming took off 3 bases at V and 1 base at J, with 6 bases between the two ends. CDR3 region: CASSPLGNTGELFF. The CDR3 coding sequence is TGTGCCAGCTCACCCTTGGGGAACACCGGGGAGCTGTTTTTT.

With respect to this clone: One end of the junction fails to match germline, which may point to a read error. This chain connects TRBV5-1 to TRBJ1-3; no firm D call. The CDR3 runs to 14 residues. In germline, CDR1 is SGHRS, CDR2 YFSETQ. The CDR3 reads CSSSRAGSGNTIYF. The CDR3, as DNA: TGCTCCAGCAGCCGAGCGGGGTCTGGAAACACCATATATTTT.

This clone has just a few counts. This rearrangement joins TRBV11-2 to TRBJ1-5; possible D gene TRBD1, 5 bases. The germline V gene has CDR1 SGHAT and CDR2 FQNNGV. The CDR3 totals 13 residues. Trimming removed 2 bases from V and 6 bases from J, with 8 bases in between. The CDR3 loop reads CASSLQGGQPQHF. CDR3 bases: TGTGCCAGCAGCTTACAGGGAGGTCAGCCCCAGCATTTT.

The rearrangement uses TRBV21-1 and TRBJ1-3. TRBV21-1 is reported as a pseudogene. This CDR3 is 18 amino acids long. CDR3 coding DNA: TGTGCCAGCAGCAAATGGGAACCCTATAGGCCTACTGGAAACACCATATATTTT. Translation gives CASSKWEPYRPTGNTIYF.

This clone was observed a few times. The chain recombines TRBV7-8 with TRBJ2-3, with D tentatively TRBD2 (6 bases). The CDR3 sequence is 14 residues long. Germline V gene lookup returns CDR1 SGHVS and CDR2 FQNEAQ. V dropped 5 bases and J dropped 2 bases, with 11 bases sitting between them. This CDR3 is CASSPGTYTDTQYF. The CDR3 DNA is TGTGCCAGCAGCCCCGGGACTTACACAGATACGCAGTATTTT. Full variable domain (remainder filled in from reference TRBV7-8 and TRBJ2-3): GAGVSQSPRYKVAKRGQDVALRCDPISGHVSLFWYQQALGQGPEFLTYFQNEAQLDKSGLPSDRFFAERPEGSVSTLKIQRTQQEDSAVYLCASSPGTYTDTQYFGPGTRLTVL.

V usage is TRBV19 and J usage is TRBJ2-1; D might be TRBD2 (6 bases). The V and J ends lost 3 bases and 5 bases respectively, with 17 bases between them. The CDR3 is 16 residues long. Germline V gene sequence: CDR1 LNHDA, CDR2 SQIVND (reference sequence). This CDR3 is CASSMVGGEVDNEQFF. The CDR3, as DNA: TGTGCCAGTAGTATGGTTGGCGGGGAGGTAGACAATGAGCAGTTCTTC.

This chain joins TRBV28 and TRBJ2-5; D may be TRBD2 (5 bases). V was trimmed by 3 bases and J by 5 bases, leaving 10 bases between them. Germline CDR1 MDHEN, CDR2 SYDVKM. The CDR3 spans 13 residues. The CDR3 DNA reads as TGTGCCAGCAGTTTCGGGGTCACGGAGACCCAGTACTTC. This encodes CASSFGVTETQYF.

This clone came up once. This chain connects TRBV15 to TRBJ2-1; tentative D call: TRBD1 (5 bases). Germline V gene data show CDR1 as LNHNV and CDR2 as YYDKDF (reference sequence). CDR3 size: 13 residues. Trimming left V 5 bases short and J 3 bases short, with 8 bases between. CDR3 sequence reads: CATSGQGYNEQFF. DNA of the CDR3: TGTGCCACCAGCGGCCAGGGCTACAATGAGCAGTTCTTC.

There are a few counts of this clone. The same CDR3 is also encoded by other DNA sequences in this sample. CDR3 protein: CARSLAGEESYNEQFF. In DNA form, the CDR3 reads TGTGCCAGAAGCTTGGCAGGGGAGGAATCCTACAATGAGCAGTTCTTC. V and J are TRBV5-3 and TRBJ2-1; D is possibly TRBD1 or TRBD2 (6 bases each). TRBV5-3 is reported as an ORF; its role is uncertain. V was pared by 0 bases and J by 1 base, with 11 bases between. The CDR3 is 16 amino acids.

The V gene is TRBV10-2, the J gene TRBJ2-3, with D possibly TRBD1 on 6 matching bases. The germline V gene has CDR1 WSHSY and CDR2 SAAADI. V dropped 5 bases and J dropped 0 bases, with 12 bases sitting between them. The CDR3 extends over 15 amino acids. Written as DNA, the CDR3 is TGCGCCAGCAGTACCACAGGGACAAGCACAGATACGCAGTATTTT. Protein sequence: CASSTTGTSTDTQYF.

The chain links TRBV30 to TRBJ2-7; no clear D. In germline, CDR1 is GTSNPN, CDR2 SVGIG (reference sequence). This CDR3 contains 12 residues. V was shortened by 0 bases and J by 5 bases, with 8 bases between the two germline ends. The CDR3, as DNA: TGTGCCTGGAGTGTGGGGTTCCACGAGCAGTACTTC. Encoded protein: CAWSVGFHEQYF.

The J gene is TRBJ1-1, the V gene TRBV29-1; D is uncertain. Germline V lookup: CDR1 SQVTM, CDR2 ANQGSEA. This CDR3 region has 12 residues. V dropped 4 bases and J dropped 7 bases, with 13 bases sitting between them. The CDR3 DNA reads TGCAGCGTTGTCCGAGGGTTAAGTGAAGCTTTCTTT. Protein: CSVVRGLSEAFF.

This chain uses TRBV4-1 with TRBJ2-7; D perhaps matches TRBD2 (5 bases). CDR3 size: 16 residues. Looked up from germline, CDR1 is MGHRA and CDR2 is YSYEKL. V was pared by 2 bases and J by 1 base, with 15 bases between. CDR3 bases: TGCGCCAGCAGCCAATCTCCCTTCGGAGGATCCTACGAGCAGTACTTC. Its protein is CASSQSPFGGSYEQYF.